The TCR beta chain described here comes from a study of cytomegalovirus exposure and HLA in healthy donors. Background on the study: Most donors, just over 80% of more than 300 genotyped, fell in the Caucasian-associated ancestry cluster.

V was clipped by 5 bases and J by 6 bases; unmatched bases: 3. Germline CDR1 reads DFQATT; CDR2 reads SNEGSKA (reference sequence). The CDR3 loop spans 11 amino acids. Study-level points and caveats: According to the study, 160 or so TCR beta chains were cytomegalovirus-associated.

The PCR made use of 60 Vbeta and 13 Jbeta primers. In the authors' workflow: Later analysis identified 80 million to 90 million unique TCR beta chains, about 12 million shared. Clones were read by immunoSEQ multiplex PCR, and TCRdb kept only the in-frame ones, dropping some. V and J calls and clone size are given by that table; D and trimming were obtained from the DNA. The sample has over 150,000 clones, 65% to 85% seen once. A single count supports this clone. Its antigen is as yet unknown. Donors counted as nominally healthy when sampled, yet unrecorded immune exposures were likely. Sequencing was carried out using PBMCs. The V gene is TRBV20-1, the J gene TRBJ1-2, with TRBD1 matching over 7 bases. The sequence derives from a man aged 55 to 69 in good health and CMV-seronegative. Written as DNA, the CDR3 is TGCAGTGCTGGTGACAGGGATGGCTACACCTTC. Its translation is CSAGDRDGYTF.